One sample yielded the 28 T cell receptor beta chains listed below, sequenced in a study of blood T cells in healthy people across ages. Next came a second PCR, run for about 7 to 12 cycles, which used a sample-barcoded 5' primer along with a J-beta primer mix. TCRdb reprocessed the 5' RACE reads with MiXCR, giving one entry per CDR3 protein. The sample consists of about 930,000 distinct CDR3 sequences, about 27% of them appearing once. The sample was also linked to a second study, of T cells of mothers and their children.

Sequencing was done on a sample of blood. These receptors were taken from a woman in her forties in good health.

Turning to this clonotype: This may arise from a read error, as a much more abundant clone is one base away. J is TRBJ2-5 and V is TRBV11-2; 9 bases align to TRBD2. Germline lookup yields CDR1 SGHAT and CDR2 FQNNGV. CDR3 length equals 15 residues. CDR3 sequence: CASSLGAGGREIQYF. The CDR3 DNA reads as TGTGCCAGCAGCTTAGGAGCGGGGGGACGAGAGATCCAGTACTTC. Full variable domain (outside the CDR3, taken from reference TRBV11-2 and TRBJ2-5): EAGVAQSPRYKIIEKRQSVAFWCNPISGHATLYWYQQILGQGPKLLIQFQNNGVVDDSQLPKDRFSAERLKGVDSTLKIQPAKLEDSAVYLCASSLGAGGREIQYFGPGTRLLVL.

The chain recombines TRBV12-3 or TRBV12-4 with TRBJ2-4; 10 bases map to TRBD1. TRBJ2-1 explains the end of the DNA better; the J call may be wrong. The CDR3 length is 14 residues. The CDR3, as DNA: TGTGCCAGCAGTCTAGGGACAGGGGAAAGCATTCAGTTCTTC. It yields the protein CASSLGTGESIQFF.

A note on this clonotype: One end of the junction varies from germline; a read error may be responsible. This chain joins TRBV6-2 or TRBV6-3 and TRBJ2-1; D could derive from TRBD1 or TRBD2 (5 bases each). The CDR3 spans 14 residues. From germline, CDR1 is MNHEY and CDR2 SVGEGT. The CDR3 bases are TGTGCCAGCAGTTACTTTGGGACCGACAATGAGCGGTTCTTC. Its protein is CASSYFGTDNERFF.

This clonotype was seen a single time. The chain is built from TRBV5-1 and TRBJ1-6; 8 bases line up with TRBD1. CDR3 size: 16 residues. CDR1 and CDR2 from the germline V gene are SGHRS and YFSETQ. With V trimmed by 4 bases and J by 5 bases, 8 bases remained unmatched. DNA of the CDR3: TGCGCCAGCAGCGATTCGGCGGGACAGGATAATTCACCCCTCCACTTT. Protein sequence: CASSDSAGQDNSPLHF.

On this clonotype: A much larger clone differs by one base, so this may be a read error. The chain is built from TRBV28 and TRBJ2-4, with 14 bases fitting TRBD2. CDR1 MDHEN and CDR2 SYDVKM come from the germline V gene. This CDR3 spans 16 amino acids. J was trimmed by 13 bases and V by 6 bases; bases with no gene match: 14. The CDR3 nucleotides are TGTGCCAGCAGCTCCGGGACTAGCGGGGGCTCCTACGGGCAGTACTTC. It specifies CASSSGTSGGSYGQYF.

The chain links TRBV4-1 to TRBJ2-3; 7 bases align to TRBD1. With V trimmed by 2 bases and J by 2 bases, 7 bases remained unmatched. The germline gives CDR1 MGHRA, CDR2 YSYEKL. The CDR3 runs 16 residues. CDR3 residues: CASSQQGVGNTDTQYF. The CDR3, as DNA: TGCGCCAGCAGCCAACAGGGGGTCGGAAACACAGATACGCAGTATTTT.

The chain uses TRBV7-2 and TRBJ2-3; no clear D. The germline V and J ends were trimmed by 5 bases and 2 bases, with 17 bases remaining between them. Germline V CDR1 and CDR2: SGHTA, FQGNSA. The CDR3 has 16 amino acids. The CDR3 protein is CASSGRPDAPTDTQYF. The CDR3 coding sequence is TGTGCCAGCAGCGGACGACCCGATGCCCCCACAGATACGCAGTATTTT.

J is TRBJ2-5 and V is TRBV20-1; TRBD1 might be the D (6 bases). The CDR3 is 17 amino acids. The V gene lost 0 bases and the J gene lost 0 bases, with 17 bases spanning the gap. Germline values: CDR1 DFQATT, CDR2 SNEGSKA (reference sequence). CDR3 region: CSAREGSGDIYQETQYF. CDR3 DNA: TGCAGTGCTAGAGAAGGTTCAGGGGACATCTACCAAGAGACCCAGTACTTC.

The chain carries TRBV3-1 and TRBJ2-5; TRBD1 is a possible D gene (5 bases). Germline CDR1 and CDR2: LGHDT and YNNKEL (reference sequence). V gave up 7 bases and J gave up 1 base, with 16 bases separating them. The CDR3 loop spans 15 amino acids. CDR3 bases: TGTGCCAGCAACCAGGCCAGGGTCATCCAAGAGACCCAGTACTTC. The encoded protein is CASNQARVIQETQYF.

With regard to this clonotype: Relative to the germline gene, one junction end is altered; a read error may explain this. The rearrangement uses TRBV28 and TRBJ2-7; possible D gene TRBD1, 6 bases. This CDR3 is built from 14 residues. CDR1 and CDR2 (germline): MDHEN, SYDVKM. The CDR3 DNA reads TGTGCCAGCAGGAGCGGACAGTCAACCTACGTGCAGTACTTC. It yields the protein CASRSGQSTYVQYF.

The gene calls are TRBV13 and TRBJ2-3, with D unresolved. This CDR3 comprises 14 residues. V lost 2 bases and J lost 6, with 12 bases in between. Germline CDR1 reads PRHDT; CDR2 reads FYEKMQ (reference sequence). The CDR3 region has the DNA TGTGCCAGCAGCTTATCACAGTCCATTGATACGCAGTATTTT. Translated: CASSLSQSIDTQYF. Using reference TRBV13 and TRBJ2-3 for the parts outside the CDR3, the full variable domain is AAGVIQSPRHLIKEKRETATLKCYPIPRHDTVYWYQQGPGQDPQFLISFYEKMQSDKGSIPDRFSAQQFSDYHSELNMSSLELGDSALYFCASSLSQSIDTQYFGPGTRLTVL.

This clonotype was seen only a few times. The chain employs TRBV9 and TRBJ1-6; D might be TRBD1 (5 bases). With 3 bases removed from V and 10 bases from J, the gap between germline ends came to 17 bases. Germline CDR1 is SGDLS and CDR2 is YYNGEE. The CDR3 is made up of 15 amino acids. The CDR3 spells CASSGGRRAESPLHF. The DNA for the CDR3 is TGTGCCAGCAGCGGGGGGAGGAGGGCTGAATCACCCCTCCACTTT.

CDR3 sequence: CASRGQGAGYEQYF. CDR3 bases: TGCGCCAGCAGGGGACAGGGGGCAGGCTACGAGCAGTACTTC. V and J are TRBV5-1 and TRBJ2-7, with 12 bases lining up with TRBD1. The CDR3 extends over 14 amino acids. Germline CDR1 is SGHRS and CDR2 is YFSETQ. The J segment lost 3 bases and the V segment lost 5 bases, leaving 3 bases of the junction unmatched.

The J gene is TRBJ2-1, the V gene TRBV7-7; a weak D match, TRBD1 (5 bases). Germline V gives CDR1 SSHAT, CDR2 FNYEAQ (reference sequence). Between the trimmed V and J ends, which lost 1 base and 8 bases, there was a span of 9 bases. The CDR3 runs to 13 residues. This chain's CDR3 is CASSLDRSDEQFF. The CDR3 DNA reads TGTGCCAGCAGCTTAGACAGGAGCGATGAGCAGTTCTTC.

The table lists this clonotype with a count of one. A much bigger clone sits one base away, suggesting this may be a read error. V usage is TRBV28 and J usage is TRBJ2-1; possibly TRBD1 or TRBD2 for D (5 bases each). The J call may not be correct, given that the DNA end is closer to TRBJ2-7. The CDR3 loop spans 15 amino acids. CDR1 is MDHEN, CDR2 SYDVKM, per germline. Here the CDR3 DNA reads TGTGCCAGCAGGGGACGGAAGGGCTCCTACAATGAGCAGTACTTC. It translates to CASRGRKGSYNEQYF.

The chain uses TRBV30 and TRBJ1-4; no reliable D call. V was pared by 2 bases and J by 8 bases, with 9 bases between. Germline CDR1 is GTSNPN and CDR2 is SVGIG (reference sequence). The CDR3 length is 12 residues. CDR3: CAWSYLTEKLFF. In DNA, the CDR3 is TGTGCCTGGAGTTACCTAACGGAAAAACTGTTTTTT.

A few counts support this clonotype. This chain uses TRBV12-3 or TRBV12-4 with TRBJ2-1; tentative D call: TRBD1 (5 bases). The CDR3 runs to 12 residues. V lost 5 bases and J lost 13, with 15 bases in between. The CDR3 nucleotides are TGTGCCAGCAGTACCAGGGAATTTGGCCAGTTCTTC. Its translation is CASSTREFGQFF.

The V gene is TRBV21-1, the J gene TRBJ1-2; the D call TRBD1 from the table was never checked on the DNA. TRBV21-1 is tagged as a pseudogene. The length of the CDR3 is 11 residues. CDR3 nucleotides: TGTGCCAGACAGGGGGCGTGGGGCTACACCTTC. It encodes CARQGAWGYTF.

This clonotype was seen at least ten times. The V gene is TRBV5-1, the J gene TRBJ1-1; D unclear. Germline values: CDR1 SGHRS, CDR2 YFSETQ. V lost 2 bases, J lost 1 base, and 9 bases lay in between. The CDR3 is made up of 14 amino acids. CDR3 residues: CASSLHRANTEAFF. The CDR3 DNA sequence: TGCGCCAGCAGCTTACACCGGGCGAACACTGAAGCTTTCTTT. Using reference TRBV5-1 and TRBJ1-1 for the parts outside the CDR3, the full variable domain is KAGVTQTPRYLIKTRGQQVTLSCSPISGHRSVSWYQQTPGQGLQFLFEYFSETQRNKGNFPGRFSGRQFSNSRSEMNVSTLELGDSALYLCASSLHRANTEAFFGQGTRLTVV.

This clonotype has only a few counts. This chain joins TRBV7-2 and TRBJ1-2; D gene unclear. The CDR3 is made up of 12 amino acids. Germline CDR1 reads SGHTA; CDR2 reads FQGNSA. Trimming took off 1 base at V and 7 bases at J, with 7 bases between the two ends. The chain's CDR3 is CASSLDYSGYTF. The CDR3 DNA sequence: TGTGCCAGCAGCTTAGATTACTCTGGCTACACCTTC.

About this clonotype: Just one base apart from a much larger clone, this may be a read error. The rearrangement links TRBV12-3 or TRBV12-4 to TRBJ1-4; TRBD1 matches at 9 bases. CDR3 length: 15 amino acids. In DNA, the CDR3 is TGTGCCAGCAGTCGATCCGGGACAGGGAATGGAAAACTGTTTTTT. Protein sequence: CASSRSGTGNGKLFF.

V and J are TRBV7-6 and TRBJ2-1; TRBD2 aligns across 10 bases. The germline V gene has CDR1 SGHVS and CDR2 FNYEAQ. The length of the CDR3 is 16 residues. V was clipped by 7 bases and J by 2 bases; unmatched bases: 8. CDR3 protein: CASIVAGGVTYNEQFF. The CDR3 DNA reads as TGTGCCAGCATCGTAGCGGGGGGCGTTACCTACAATGAGCAGTTCTTC.

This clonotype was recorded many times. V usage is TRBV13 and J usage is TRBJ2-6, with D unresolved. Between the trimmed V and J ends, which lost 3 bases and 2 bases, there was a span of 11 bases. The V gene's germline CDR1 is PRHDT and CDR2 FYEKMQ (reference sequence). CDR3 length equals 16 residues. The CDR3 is CASSFRPSAGANVLTF. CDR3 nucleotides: TGTGCCAGCAGCTTTCGACCCAGCGCTGGGGCCAACGTCCTGACTTTC. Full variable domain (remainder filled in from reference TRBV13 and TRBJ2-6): AAGVIQSPRHLIKEKRETATLKCYPIPRHDTVYWYQQGPGQDPQFLISFYEKMQSDKGSIPDRFSAQQFSDYHSELNMSSLELGDSALYFCASSFRPSAGANVLTFGAGSRLTVL.

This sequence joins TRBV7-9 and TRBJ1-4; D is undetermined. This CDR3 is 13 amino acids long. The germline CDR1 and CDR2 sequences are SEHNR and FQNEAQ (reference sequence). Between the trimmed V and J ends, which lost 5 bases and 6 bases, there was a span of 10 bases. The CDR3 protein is CASSAGADEKLFF. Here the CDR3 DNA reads TGTGCCAGCAGCGCGGGAGCCGATGAAAAACTGTTTTTT.

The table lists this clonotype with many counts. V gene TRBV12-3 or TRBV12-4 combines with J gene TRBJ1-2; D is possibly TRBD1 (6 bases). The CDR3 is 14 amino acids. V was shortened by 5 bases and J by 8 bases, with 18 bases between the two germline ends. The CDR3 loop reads CASSESDRFRGYTF. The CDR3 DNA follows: TGTGCCAGCAGTGAGTCCGACAGGTTTCGGGGCTACACCTTC.

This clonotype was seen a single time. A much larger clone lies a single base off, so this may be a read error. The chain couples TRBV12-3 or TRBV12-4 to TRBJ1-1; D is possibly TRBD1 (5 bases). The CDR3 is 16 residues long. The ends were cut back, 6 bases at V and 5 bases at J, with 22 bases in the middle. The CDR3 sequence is CASSPGSRYGGTEAFF. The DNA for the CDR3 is TGTGCCAGCAGCCCGGGGTCGAGGTATGGGGGTACTGAAGCTTTCTTT.

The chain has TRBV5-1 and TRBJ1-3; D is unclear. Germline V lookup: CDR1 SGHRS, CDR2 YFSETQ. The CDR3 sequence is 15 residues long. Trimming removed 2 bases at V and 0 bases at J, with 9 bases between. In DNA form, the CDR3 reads TGCGCCAGCAGCTTAGAACCGAGCTCTGGAAACACCATATATTTT. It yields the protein CASSLEPSSGNTIYF.

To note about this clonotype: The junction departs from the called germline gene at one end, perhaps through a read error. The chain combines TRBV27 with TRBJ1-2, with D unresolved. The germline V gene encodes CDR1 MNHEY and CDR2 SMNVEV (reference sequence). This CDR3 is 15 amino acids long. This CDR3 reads CASSEGGISNYGHTF. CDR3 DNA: TGTGCCAGCAGTGAGGGAGGGATCTCTAACTATGGCCACACCTTC.